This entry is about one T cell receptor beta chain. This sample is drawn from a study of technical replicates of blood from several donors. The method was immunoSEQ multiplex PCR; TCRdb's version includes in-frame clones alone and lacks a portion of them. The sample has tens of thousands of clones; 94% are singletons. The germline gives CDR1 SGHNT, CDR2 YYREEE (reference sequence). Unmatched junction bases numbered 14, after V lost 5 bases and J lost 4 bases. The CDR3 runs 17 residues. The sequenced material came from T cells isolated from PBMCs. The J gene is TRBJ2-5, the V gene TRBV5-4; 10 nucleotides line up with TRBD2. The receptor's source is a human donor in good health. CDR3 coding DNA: TGTGCCAGCAGTACGCGGAGTTTAGCGGGAGGAGGAGAGACCCAGTACTTC. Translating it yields CASSTRSLAGGGETQYF.